The 21 T cell receptor delta chains reported below all come from one sample, sequenced in a study of gamma-delta T cells after stem cell transplantation. TCRdb used CATT to re-call clones from the RT-PCR reads. The sample contains 2,000 to 2,500 delta-chain clones, around 30% of which appear only once. Source material: gamma-delta T cells. These receptors were obtained from a human donor. It is not recorded whose cells these are; they may come from a transplant donor.

This clone appeared a few times. This chain joins TRDV2 and TRDJ1; no clear D. The germline V gene encodes CDR1 GEAIGNYY and CDR2 EKD. This CDR3 region has 14 residues. The V end was cut by 0 bases, the J end by 4 bases, with 11 bases between. CDR3 sequence reads: CACDTVGVHDKLIF. The CDR3 nucleotides are TGTGCCTGTGACACCGTGGGCGTTCACGATAAACTCATCTTT.

This clone was recorded a few times. This sequence joins TRDV2 and TRDJ4; 13 bases are a match to TRDD3. This CDR3 is 16 amino acids long. The J segment lost 2 bases and the V segment lost 1 base, leaving 6 bases of the junction unmatched. Germline CDR1 and CDR2: GEAIGNYY and EKD. The CDR3 bases are TGTGCCTGTGACACACGAACTGGGGGATACGCGAGACCCCTGATCTTT. This gives the protein CACDTRTGGYARPLIF.

The chain uses TRDV2 and TRDJ1, with TRDD3 identical over 12 bases. The CDR3 has 15 residues. Looked up from germline, CDR1 is GEAIGNYY and CDR2 is EKD. V was pared by 4 bases and J by 3 bases, with 5 bases of the junction left unmatched. The CDR3 sequence: CACEPLGDTSDKLIF. For the CDR3, the DNA is TGTGCCTGTGAGCCACTGGGGGATACTTCCGATAAACTCATCTTT.

CDR3 DNA sequence: TGTGCCTGTGACACCGTCGGGCCTTCCCGCCCCAGGTTGGATAAACTCATCTTT. Translating it yields CACDTVGPSRPRLDKLIF. The chain is built from TRDV2 and TRDJ1, with a possible D match to TRDD2 (6 bases). V was clipped by 0 bases and J by 5 bases, with 24 bases between them. Germline CDR1 reads GEAIGNYY; CDR2 reads EKD. The CDR3 spans 18 residues.

This clone was observed a few times. This rearrangement joins TRDV2 to TRDJ3; D gene ambiguous. This CDR3 is 19 amino acids long. The V gene's germline CDR1 is GEAIGNYY and CDR2 EKD. Trimming removed 3 bases from V and 0 bases from J, with 17 bases in between. The CDR3 protein is CACDGASPRSSWDTRQMFF. Here the CDR3 DNA reads TGTGCCTGTGACGGGGCGTCTCCCCGCAGCTCCTGGGACACCCGACAGATGTTTTTC.

This clone is judged large. The rearrangement joins TRDV2 to TRDJ1, with 9 bases fitting TRDD3. CDR3 size: 24 residues. V was clipped by 0 bases and J by 1 base; unmatched bases: 29. Germline loops: CDR1 GEAIGNYY, CDR2 EKD. The CDR3 bases are TGTGCCTGTGACACCGTAATGAACTGGGGGACGCTGAGGACTGGGGGTGCACCCACCGATAAACTCATCTTT. Protein: CACDTVMNWGTLRTGGAPTDKLIF.

The chain joins TRDV2 to TRDJ1; D is uncertain. The CDR3 is 19 amino acids. Per the germline V gene, CDR1 is GEAIGNYY and CDR2 is EKD. V lost 0 bases, J lost 0 bases, and 22 bases lay in between. CDR3 in amino acids: CACDTVGRREKEYTDKLIF. The CDR3 DNA reads as TGTGCCTGTGACACCGTTGGTAGGAGGGAAAAAGAGTACACCGATAAACTCATCTTT.

This chain links TRDV2 with TRDJ1; D gene ambiguous. V was pared by 3 bases and J by 2 bases, with 27 bases between. There are 19 residues in the CDR3. The germline V gene has CDR1 GEAIGNYY and CDR2 EKD. The chain's CDR3 is CACDPVVAVPGLATDKLIF. CDR3 in DNA: TGTGCCTGTGACCCCGTGGTCGCCGTCCCCGGTCTCGCAACCGATAAACTCATCTTT.

About this clone itself: At one end, the junction sequence differs from germline, possibly due to a read error. J is TRDJ1 and V is TRDV2; weak D call: TRDD3 (5 bases). CDR1 is GEAIGNYY, CDR2 EKD, per germline. The CDR3 has 15 residues. CDR3 sequence reads: CARDTVGSKTDNLIF. As DNA, the CDR3 is TGTGCCCGTGACACCGTGGGGTCTAAGACCGATAACCTCATCTTT.

By share of the sample, this clone is medium-sized. The rearrangement joins TRDV2 to TRDJ1, with 12 nucleotides matching TRDD3. This CDR3 contains 20 residues. The V gene's germline CDR1 is GEAIGNYY and CDR2 EKD. J was trimmed by 0 bases and V by 0 bases; bases with no gene match: 13. CDR3 in amino acids: CACDTVPAGGYGAYTDKLIF. CDR3 nucleotide sequence: TGTGCCTGTGACACCGTGCCGGCTGGGGGATACGGGGCATACACCGATAAACTCATCTTT.

There are a few counts of this clone. This sequence may be a read error, since a much larger clone differs from it by one base. The chain carries TRDV2 and TRDJ1; a weak D match, TRDD3 (5 bases). The germline CDR1 and CDR2 sequences are GEAIGNYY and EKD. CDR3 size: 15 residues. CDR3 region: CACDTVGSKTDNLIF. CDR3 sequence (DNA): TGTGCCTGTGACACCGTGGGGTCTAAGACCGATAACCTCATCTTT.

This clone was seen a single time. The V call is TRDV2, the J call TRDJ1, with 11 bases lining up with TRDD3. V trimming: 3 bases; J trimming: 4 bases; junction bases outside the gene matches: 6. There are 15 residues in the CDR3. Germline lookup yields CDR1 GEAIGNYY and CDR2 EKD. The CDR3 loop reads CACDLLGDSVDKLIF. CDR3 nucleotide sequence: TGTGCCTGTGACCTACTGGGGGATAGTGTCGATAAACTCATCTTT.

Sample share makes this clone medium-sized. The V call is TRDV2, the J call TRDJ1; TRDD3 matches at 11 bases. The CDR3 runs to 21 residues. Germline V lookup: CDR1 GEAIGNYY, CDR2 EKD. V lost 0 bases, J lost 8 bases, and 25 bases stayed unmatched. CDR3 in DNA: TGTGCCTGTGACACCGATTTGCCCAGAAACTGGGGGATAAGTAGTACCAGGAAACTCATCTTT. Its translation is CACDTDLPRNWGISSTRKLIF.

J is TRDJ1 and V is TRDV2, with TRDD3 matching 8 bases. This CDR3 has 14 residues. Unmatched junction bases numbered 3, after V lost 0 bases and J lost 4 bases. CDR1 GEAIGNYY and CDR2 EKD come from the germline V gene. CDR3 residues: CACDTVGGYDKLIF. CDR3 DNA: TGTGCCTGTGACACCGTCGGGGGATACGATAAACTCATCTTT.

The rearrangement uses TRDV2 and TRDJ1; 9 nucleotides match TRDD3. The J segment lost 6 bases and the V segment lost 5 bases, leaving 12 bases of the junction unmatched. CDR1 is GEAIGNYY and CDR2 is EKD in the germline V gene. The CDR3 runs to 15 residues. The CDR3 DNA reads TGTGCCTGTGCCGCGATGGGGGATATGACCTATAAACTCATCTTT. Protein: CACAAMGDMTYKLIF.

This rearrangement joins TRDV2 to TRDJ1; 8 bases align to TRDD3. Germline-derived CDR1 and CDR2 are GEAIGNYY and EKD. Trimming removed 3 bases from V and 1 base from J; junction bases left unmatched: 9. The CDR3 consists of 16 residues. CDR3 bases: TGTGCCTGTGACTGCCTGACTGGGGGGTCCACCGATAAACTCATCTTT. Translation gives CACDCLTGGSTDKLIF.

A note on this clone: This likely stems from a read error, as it lies one base from a far larger clone. This chain joins TRDV2 and TRDJ1, with a weak D call TRDD3 (5 bases). The CDR3 length is 17 residues. The germline CDR1 and CDR2 sequences are GEAIGNYY and EKD. Trimming removed 1 base from V and 5 bases from J, with 22 bases in between. The CDR3 coding sequence is TGTGCCTGTGACACATTAGGGGGCGGAATGCGAGAAGATAAACTCATCTTT. It translates to CACDTLGGGMREDKLIF.

This clone showed up just once. The V call is TRDV2, the J call TRDJ1; no firm D call. From germline, CDR1 is GEAIGNYY and CDR2 EKD. CDR3 size: 17 residues. V lost 1 base and J lost 2, with 19 bases in between. CDR3 in DNA: TGTGCCTGTGACACGATTGAGGGGCAACAGTTTACCGATAAACTCATCTTT. This translates into CACDTIEGQQFTDKLIF.

This clone has just a few counts. Other DNA sequences from this sample encode an identical CDR3 as well. This sequence joins TRDV1 and TRDJ1, with 10 bases fitting TRDD3. This CDR3 contains 21 residues. The trim removed 0 bases at V and 0 bases at J, leaving 16 bases unmatched. Germline V gene sequence: CDR1 TSWWSYY, CDR2 QGS. The CDR3 loop reads CALGELVLSWGIKLYTDKLIF. The CDR3 DNA follows: TGTGCTCTTGGGGAACTAGTTCTCAGCTGGGGGATAAAGCTGTACACCGATAAACTCATCTTT.

The sample holds a few counts of this clone. CDR3 bases: TGTGCTCTTGGGGCCCACTACGAACCCAAAAAAATGTACTGGGGGACCCCTGATAAACTCATCTTT. This translates into CALGAHYEPKKMYWGTPDKLIF. This chain connects TRDV1 to TRDJ1; 9 nucleotides agree with TRDD3. V was pared by 4 bases and J by 5 bases, with 29 bases of the junction left unmatched. This CDR3 is built from 22 residues. Germline values: CDR1 TSWWSYY, CDR2 QGS.

As concerns this clone: This may arise from a read error, as a much more abundant clone is one base away. The chain has TRDV2 and TRDJ1; TRDD3 matches 7 bases. The CDR3 spans 17 residues. Unmatched junction bases numbered 9, after V lost 0 bases and J lost 0 bases. CDR1 GEAIGNYY and CDR2 EKD come from the germline V gene. The CDR3 loop is CACDTLVLGGHTDKLIF. The CDR3 region has the DNA TGTGCCTGTGACACCCTAGTCCTGGGGGGGCACACCGATAAACTCATCTTT.